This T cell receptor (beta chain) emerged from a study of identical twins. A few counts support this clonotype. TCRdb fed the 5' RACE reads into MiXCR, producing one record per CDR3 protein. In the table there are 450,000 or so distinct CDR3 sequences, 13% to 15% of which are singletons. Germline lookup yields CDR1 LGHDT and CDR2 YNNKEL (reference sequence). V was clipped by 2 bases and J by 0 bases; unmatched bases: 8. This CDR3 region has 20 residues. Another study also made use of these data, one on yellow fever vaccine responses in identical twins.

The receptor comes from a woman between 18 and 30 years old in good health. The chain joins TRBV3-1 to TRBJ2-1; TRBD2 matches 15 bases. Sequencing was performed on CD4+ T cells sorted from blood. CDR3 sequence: CASSQKFGLAGGSSYNEQFF. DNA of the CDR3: TGTGCCAGCAGCCAAAAGTTTGGACTAGCGGGGGGGAGCTCCTACAATGAGCAGTTCTTC.